This T cell receptor (beta chain) was sequenced during a study of CD8 T cells in Susac syndrome. The RNA input was about 0.5 to 1 ug, and it was reverse transcribed with random hexamers. Amplification of TCR beta CDR3 across 54 Vbeta and 13 Jbeta was performed with immunoSEQ multiplex PCR. TCRdb re-called the immunoSEQ multiplex PCR reads with MiXCR, one entry per CDR3 protein. The table has 75,000 to 100,000 distinct CDR3 sequences, approximately 95% seen once; the top ten hold roughly 0.46%. The germline V gene encodes CDR1 LNHDA and CDR2 SQIVND (reference sequence). V was shortened by 3 bases and J by 5 bases, with 11 bases between the two germline ends. CDR3 length: 14 residues. Study results and caveats: Detection of Susac-specific public clones gave fewer than 20 in total CD8+ repertoires and about five in CD8+ TEMRA repertoires. It was in TEMRA cells and active patients that Susac CD8+ clonal expansion peaked. The study recognized that the number of individuals in its TCR sequencing and HLA analysis was relatively small.

In the case of this clonotype: The antigen is not known.

The source of this sequence is a human donor with Susac syndrome. The sample consisted of CD8+ T cells from PBMCs. J is TRBJ1-5 and V is TRBV19, with D perhaps matching TRBD1 (5 bases). The CDR3 DNA follows: TGTGCCAGTAGTATGGGGGGAGGCTATCAGCCCCAGCATTTT. It is translated as CASSMGGGYQPQHF.